Each of the 27 T cell receptor beta chains below was sequenced from the same sample in a study of blood T cells in healthy people across ages. Primers used in a second PCR of about 7 to 12 cycles were a sample-barcoded 5' primer and a J-beta primer mix. TCRdb re-called the 5' RACE reads with MiXCR, one entry per CDR3 protein. The table has over a million distinct CDR3 sequences, around 42% seen once. Sequencing was carried out using blood. Receptors originate from a young woman in good health.

The rearrangement uses TRBV27 and TRBJ2-7, with 7 bases that match TRBD1. The CDR3 consists of 15 residues. CDR1 is MNHEY, CDR2 SMNVEV, per germline (reference sequence). Trimming took 6 bases from V and 7 from J; bases not matched to a gene: 15. The CDR3 is CASSSASGTAVEQYF. Here the CDR3 DNA reads TGTGCCAGCAGCTCCGCCTCCGGGACAGCCGTTGAGCAGTACTTC.

This clonotype came up once. The V gene is TRBV12-3 or TRBV12-4, the J gene TRBJ1-2; possible D gene TRBD1, 5 bases. The CDR3 runs to 13 residues. V was pared by 7 bases and J by 6 bases, with 15 bases between. The CDR3 DNA reads TGTGCCAGCACTTATGAGGGGCAAAATGGCTACACCTTC. As protein: CASTYEGQNGYTF.

The sample holds a few counts of this clonotype. This chain connects TRBV29-1 to TRBJ1-1; 7 nucleotides line up with TRBD1. The CDR3 runs 12 residues. Unmatched junction bases numbered 6, after V lost 8 bases and J lost 3 bases. From germline, CDR1 is SQVTM and CDR2 ANQGSEA. The CDR3 DNA reads as TGCAGCATGAACAGGGGTGACACTGAAGCTTTCTTT. As protein: CSMNRGDTEAFF. Complete variable domain (other parts from reference TRBV29-1 and TRBJ1-1): SAVISQKPSRDICQRGTSLTIQCQVDSQVTMMFWYRQQPGQSLTLIATANQGSEATYESGFVIDKFPISRPNLTFSTLTVSNMSPEDSSIYLCSMNRGDTEAFFGQGTRLTVV.

The chain carries TRBV3-1 and TRBJ1-1, with D uncertain. Germline V gene data show CDR1 as LGHDT and CDR2 as YNNKEL (reference sequence). Trimming pared 0 bases from V and 0 bases from J, leaving 11 bases between. This CDR3 spans 16 amino acids. The CDR3 loop is CASSQDRVSVNTEAFF. The CDR3 nucleotides are TGTGCCAGCAGCCAAGATCGCGTTTCTGTGAACACTGAAGCTTTCTTT. Filled out from reference TRBV3-1 and TRBJ1-1, the complete variable domain reads DTAVSQTPKYLVTQMGNDKSIKCEQNLGHDTMYWYKQDSKKFLKIMFSYNNKELIINETVPNRFSPKSPDKAHLNLHINSLELGDSAVYFCASSQDRVSVNTEAFFGQGTRLTVV.

A remark on this clonotype: A read error may account for a junction end that differs from germline. The V call is TRBV11-2, the J call TRBJ1-1; 7 nucleotides line up with TRBD1. CDR1 is SGHAT, CDR2 FQNNGV, per germline. The CDR3 length is 16 residues. The CDR3 spells CASSLNRGWGNPEAFF. The CDR3 DNA reads as TGTGCCAGCAGCTTAAACAGGGGTTGGGGGAACCCTGAAGCTTTCTTT.

This rearrangement joins TRBV10-3 to TRBJ2-1; TRBD2 matches 15 bases. Judging by the DNA end, TRBJ2-7 fits better; the J call may be wrong. Germline V gene lookup returns CDR1 ENHRY and CDR2 SYGVKD. The CDR3 covers 18 residues. CDR3: CAISAGLAGGSSYNEQYF. The CDR3 nucleotides are TGTGCCATCAGTGCGGGACTAGCGGGGGGAAGCTCCTACAATGAGCAGTACTTC.

J is TRBJ1-2 and V is TRBV7-6; 7 nucleotides line up with TRBD1. Looked up from germline, CDR1 is SGHVS and CDR2 is FNYEAQ. Trimming cost V 5 bases and J 3 bases; bases outside gene matches: 9. This CDR3 has 15 amino acids. The CDR3 here is CASSLGQEDYYGYTF. CDR3 nucleotides: TGTGCCAGCAGCCTCGGACAGGAAGATTACTATGGCTACACCTTC.

The chain is built from TRBV24-1 and TRBJ2-5; 7 nucleotides agree with TRBD1. V was clipped by 3 bases and J by 2 bases; unmatched bases: 5. The CDR3 runs 15 residues. Germline CDR1 KGHDR, CDR2 SFDVKD. CDR3 amino acids: CATSDDGTAQETQYF. The CDR3 DNA follows: TGTGCCACCAGTGATGATGGGACAGCGCAAGAGACCCAGTACTTC.

The chain is built from TRBV11-2 and TRBJ2-3; 10 positions match TRBD2. The ends lost 4 bases at V and 4 bases at J; junction bases unmatched: 8. This CDR3 has 16 amino acids. Germline loops: CDR1 SGHAT, CDR2 FQNNGV. CDR3 coding DNA: TGTGCCAGCAGCTCTAATCGGCTAGCGGGAGCAGATACGCAGTATTTT. It yields the protein CASSSNRLAGADTQYF.

For the CDR3, the DNA is TGTGCCAGCAGTTCCGGGGCGCTTGGGGCCAACGTCCTGACTTTC. It translates to CASSSGALGANVLTF. This chain links TRBV12-3 or TRBV12-4 with TRBJ2-6, with D possibly called TRBD1 or TRBD2 (5 bases each). Trimming took off 4 bases at V and 3 bases at J, with 10 bases between the two ends. The CDR3 totals 15 residues.

This clonotype was detected only a few times. The CDR3, as DNA: TGTGCCAGCAGCATAGGGACGCACGGCTACGAGCAGTACTTC. Its protein product is CASSIGTHGYEQYF. This chain links TRBV4-2 with TRBJ2-7; D might be TRBD1 or TRBD2, each matching 5 bases. The CDR3 is 14 amino acids. V was trimmed by 5 bases and J by 3 bases, leaving 14 bases between them. Germline lookup yields CDR1 LGHNA and CDR2 YNFKEQ.

The V gene is TRBV10-3, the J gene TRBJ2-2; D perhaps matches TRBD1 (5 bases). V was pared by 8 bases and J by 1 base, with 11 bases between. The CDR3 has 14 amino acids. CDR1 and CDR2 (germline): ENHRY, SYGVKD. The CDR3 reads CAIPRGQNTGELFF. Written as DNA, the CDR3 is TGTGCCATCCCAAGAGGACAGAACACCGGGGAGCTGTTTTTT.

The V gene is TRBV6-6, the J gene TRBJ2-5; D remains ambiguous. The V end lost 8 bases, the J end lost 11 bases, and 24 bases lay between the germline ends. Germline CDR1 and CDR2: MNHNY and SVGAGI (reference sequence). The CDR3 extends over 14 amino acids. CDR3: CASSSQAQVNEQYF. The CDR3 coding sequence is TGTGCCAGCTCCTCCCAGGCCCAAGTCAATGAGCAGTACTTC.

This clonotype was found a few times. The J gene is TRBJ2-7, the V gene TRBV6-5; D gene uncertain. Per germline, CDR1 MNHEY and CDR2 SVGAGI. The germline V and J ends were trimmed by 7 bases and 2 bases, with 12 bases remaining between them. The CDR3 is 13 amino acids. CDR3 DNA: TGTGCCAGCATGCGAGCAGGCCCCTACGAGCAGTACTTC. It yields the protein CASMRAGPYEQYF.

The sample holds a few counts of this clonotype. The genes are TRBV7-3 and TRBJ2-1, with D possibly being TRBD2 (5 bases). Trimming stripped 2 bases from V and 10 bases from J, with 21 bases between. Germline V gives CDR1 SGHTA, CDR2 FQGTGA. The CDR3 totals 16 residues. The CDR3 protein is CASSLYPSSGSWEQFF. The CDR3 DNA follows: TGTGCCAGCAGCTTATATCCTAGCTCCGGTTCGTGGGAGCAGTTCTTC.

CDR3 bases: TGTGCCAGCAGAGGCGTTTTTAGGGGGGAGTGGCAGCCCCAGCATTTT. Protein: CASRGVFRGEWQPQHF. The chain uses TRBV27 and TRBJ1-5, with D possibly TRBD1 on 6 matching bases. V shed 6 bases and J shed 7 bases, with 22 bases lying between them. The CDR3 is made up of 16 amino acids. Germline CDR1 and CDR2: MNHEY and SMNVEV (reference sequence).

This clonotype was seen a handful of times. The CDR3 coding sequence is TGTGCCAGCAGCTTACCCTCCAGTGGACTAAGTGAAAAACTGTTTTTT. It translates to CASSLPSSGLSEKLFF. J is TRBJ1-4 and V is TRBV11-2; no firm D call. CDR1 is SGHAT and CDR2 is FQNNGV in the germline V gene. V shed 2 bases and J shed 7 bases, with 17 bases lying between them. The CDR3 has 16 residues.

A few counts support this clonotype. This chain links TRBV5-1 with TRBJ2-1; D may be TRBD1 (6 bases). Germline CDR1 SGHRS, CDR2 YFSETQ. The V and J ends lost 3 bases and 7 bases respectively, with 14 bases between them. The CDR3 loop spans 14 amino acids. The CDR3: CASSSTRQENEQFF. In DNA form, the CDR3 reads TGCGCCAGCAGCTCCACCCGACAGGAGAATGAGCAGTTCTTC.

V is TRBV2 and J is TRBJ2-1; weak D call: TRBD2 (5 bases). This CDR3 is 11 amino acids long. Deletions cut 11 bases from V and 9 bases from J, with 14 bases between. Germline CDR1 SNHLY, CDR2 FYNNEI. The CDR3 reads CAGENPPEQFF. CDR3 DNA sequence: TGTGCCGGGGAGAATCCGCCTGAGCAGTTCTTC.

The chain is built from TRBV10-3 and TRBJ1-4; the D gene is possibly TRBD1 (5 bases). CDR3 size: 15 residues. CDR1 and CDR2 from the germline V gene are ENHRY and SYGVKD. Trimming shortened V by 2 bases and J by 0 bases, and 7 bases separated the two germline ends. CDR3 in DNA: TGTGCCATCAGTGAGCGGGGGGCAACTAATGAAAAACTGTTTTTT. It specifies CAISERGATNEKLFF.

This clonotype has a handful of counts. This chain links TRBV20-1 with TRBJ2-1; no clear D gene. Germline assignment: CDR1 DFQATT and CDR2 SNEGSKA (reference sequence). CDR3 size: 13 residues. V dropped 2 bases and J dropped 0 bases, with 5 bases sitting between them. The CDR3 sequence: CSARLRSYNEQFF. In nucleotides, the CDR3 is TGCAGTGCTAGACTCCGCTCCTACAATGAGCAGTTCTTC.

The CDR3 DNA follows: TGCAGCGTACCCCGGGGGATTGAGCAGTTCTTC. This codes for CSVPRGIEQFF. The chain combines TRBV29-1 with TRBJ2-1, with a weak D call TRBD2 (6 bases). V was trimmed by 6 bases and J by 9 bases, leaving 12 bases between them. CDR1 is SQVTM, CDR2 ANQGSEA, per germline. The CDR3 totals 11 residues.

The chain joins TRBV27 to TRBJ2-7, with TRBD2 matching over 7 bases. The CDR3 covers 16 residues. V lost 2 bases, J lost 4 bases, and 11 bases stayed unmatched. Germline assignment: CDR1 MNHEY and CDR2 SMNVEV (reference sequence). CDR3 bases: TGTGCCAGCAGTTTAAGTCCTACCGGGGGAGGGTACGAGCAGTACTTC. Its translation: CASSLSPTGGGYEQYF.

The rearrangement uses TRBV30 and TRBJ2-3; D gene ambiguous. The CDR3 is 12 residues long. The germline V and J ends were trimmed by 4 bases and 4 bases, with 9 bases remaining between them. Germline V gene lookup returns CDR1 GTSNPN and CDR2 SVGIG (reference sequence). The CDR3 is CAWKASADTQYF. CDR3 nucleotide sequence: TGTGCCTGGAAAGCGAGCGCAGATACGCAGTATTTT.

This clonotype has more than one count but fewer than ten. The chain employs TRBV4-1 and TRBJ2-3, with 9 bases fitting TRBD1. Germline assignment: CDR1 MGHRA and CDR2 YSYEKL. The CDR3 spans 17 residues. The J segment lost 3 bases and the V segment lost 3 bases, leaving 10 bases of the junction unmatched. The DNA of the CDR3 is TGCGCCAGCAGCCAGGGACCCGGACAGGGGAAGACAGATACGCAGTATTTT. Protein product: CASSQGPGQGKTDTQYF.

V is TRBV20-1 and J is TRBJ2-5; D remains unclear. The V and J ends lost 0 bases and 5 bases respectively, with 13 bases between them. CDR1 is DFQATT, CDR2 SNEGSKA, per germline (reference sequence). This CDR3 is 14 amino acids long. The CDR3 coding sequence is TGCAGTGCTAGAGAGCGCCGTTTGGTGGAGACCCAGTACTTC. Protein product: CSARERRLVETQYF.

V gene TRBV20-1 combines with J gene TRBJ2-3, with 8 bases fitting TRBD2. Looked up from germline, CDR1 is DFQATT and CDR2 is SNEGSKA (reference sequence). This CDR3 spans 14 amino acids. V was clipped by 1 base and J by 5 bases; unmatched bases: 5. DNA of the CDR3: TGCAGTGCTAGAGCCGCGACTAGCGAAGATACGCAGTATTTT. Protein product: CSARAATSEDTQYF.